The rows below give T cell receptor beta chains drawn from one sample of a study of blood T cell repertoires in COVID-19. Assay: immunoSEQ multiplex PCR; the TCRdb copy retains only in-frame clones and omits some. This sample has about 80,000 clones, with 88% found just once. Sequencing was performed on peripheral blood. These TCRs come from a woman older than 75 with acute or convalescent COVID-19. The CDR3 runs from the conserved cysteine through the conserved F or W. A D gene is named only where the DNA matches it firmly. Some rows mark clone size as missing; the rest say once, few, many or name a class of expanded clone.

-	TRBV7-2	-	TRBJ2-1	CASSAGTTYNEQFF	TGTGCCAGCAGCGCTGGGACAACCTACAATGAGCAGTTCTTC
TRBD1	TRBV6-5	-	TRBJ1-1	CASRARTGGIEAFF	TGTGCCAGCAGGGCCCGGACAGGGGGCATTGAAGCTTTCTTT
TRBD2	TRBV5-1	-	TRBJ2-5	CASRLAETQYF	TGCGCCAGCAGACTAGCGGAGACCCAGTACTTC
TRBD1	TRBV5-4	-	TRBJ1-4	CASSLRQGNEKLFF	TGTGCCAGCAGCTTACGACAGGGGAATGAAAAACTGTTTTTT
TRBD2	TRBV2	-	TRBJ2-1	CASTGLAGGFYNEQFF	TGTGCCAGCACCGGACTAGCGGGAGGCTTCTACAATGAGCAGTTCTTC
-	TRBV12-5	-	TRBJ2-6	CASGLAISSGANVLTF	TGTGCTAGTGGTCTCGCTATTAGCTCTGGGGCCAACGTCCTGACTTTC
-	TRBV21-1	once	TRBJ1-5	CASSKDGTVYSNQPQHF	TGTGCCAGCAGCAAAGATGGGACAGTGTATAGCAATCAGCCCCAGCATTTT
-	TRBV14	-	TRBJ2-2	CASSLRTDLTGELFF	TGTGCCAGCAGCCTACGGACAGACCTCACCGGGGAGCTGTTTTTT
-	TRBV29-1	-	TRBJ2-3	CSVAVADGFSTDTQYF	TGCAGCGTGGCAGTAGCGGACGGATTCAGCACAGATACGCAGTATTTT
-	TRBV5-1	-	TRBJ1-1	CASSPDKAATEAFF	TGCGCCAGCAGCCCGGACAAGGCAGCCACTGAAGCTTTCTTT
-	TRBV6-2/TRBV6-3	-	TRBJ1-5	CASSSLPGSSVYQPQHF	TGTGCCAGCAGTTCTTTACCGGGATCTAGCGTCTATCAGCCCCAGCATTTT
TRBD2	TRBV3-1/TRBV3-2	few	TRBJ2-1	CASSRGGRVYNEQFF	TGTGCCAGCAGCCGCGGCGGGAGGGTCTACAATGAGCAGTTCTTC
-	TRBV11-1	once	TRBJ2-3	CASSYLGGTDTQYF	TGTGCCAGCAGTTACCTCGGAGGCACAGATACGCAGTATTTT
-	TRBV30	-	TRBJ1-5	CAWRRPGGNQPQHF	TGTGCCTGGAGGAGACCAGGGGGCAATCAGCCCCAGCATTTT
-	TRBV18	-	TRBJ1-4	CASSPRQSTNEKLFF	TGTGCCAGCTCACCGAGACAGTCAACTAATGAAAAACTGTTTTTT
TRBD2	TRBV11-2	-	TRBJ2-2	CASRGLAGGPKGELFF	TGTGCCAGCAGGGGACTAGCGGGGGGGCCTAAAGGGGAGCTGTTTTTT